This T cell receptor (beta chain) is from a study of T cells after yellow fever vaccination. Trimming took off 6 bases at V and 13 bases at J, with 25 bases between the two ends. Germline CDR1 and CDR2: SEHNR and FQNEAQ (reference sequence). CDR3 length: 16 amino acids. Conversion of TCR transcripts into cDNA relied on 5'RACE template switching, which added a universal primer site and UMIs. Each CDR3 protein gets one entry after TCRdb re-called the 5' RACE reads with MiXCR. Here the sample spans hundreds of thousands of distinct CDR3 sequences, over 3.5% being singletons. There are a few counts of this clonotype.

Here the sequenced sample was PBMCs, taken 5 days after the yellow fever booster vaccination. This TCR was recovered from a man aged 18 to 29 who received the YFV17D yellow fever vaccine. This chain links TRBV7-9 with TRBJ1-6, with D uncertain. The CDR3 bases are TGTGCCAGCAGTCCCGCAAAGGACGGCCTGAGGAATCCCCTCCACTTT. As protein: CASSPAKDGLRNPLHF.